The 22 T cell receptor beta chains given below trace back to one sample, sequenced in a study of spatial heterogeneity in lung cancer. TCRdb itself ran the 5' RACE reads through MiXCR, one entry per CDR3 protein. The table lists about 40,000 distinct CDR3 sequences, around 5% of them singletons. Time point: sample taken at primary tumor resection. Sequencing was performed on PBMCs, taken at surgery. The source is a female donor with early-stage non-small cell lung cancer.

This clonotype was recorded many times. The chain is built from TRBV18 and TRBJ1-1, with D uncertain. The CDR3 extends over 14 amino acids. With 6 bases removed from V and 3 bases from J, the gap between germline ends came to 14 bases. Germline CDR1 and CDR2: KGHSH and LQKENI. The CDR3 nucleotides are TGTGCCAGCTCCCTCGATGCTTTAGACACTGAAGCTTTCTTT. This encodes CASSLDALDTEAFF.

This clonotype came up once. This may be a read error, as it is one base from a much larger clone. The genes are TRBV7-2 and TRBJ2-2; either TRBD1 or TRBD2 may supply D (6 bases each). The germline CDR1 and CDR2 sequences are SGHTA and FQGNSA. The CDR3 is 16 amino acids. Trimming left V 5 bases short and J 7 bases short, with 20 bases between. This chain's CDR3 is CASSPRRGTFGGELFF. CDR3 coding DNA: TGTGCCAGCAGCCCTAGGAGGGGGACATTCGGCGGGGAGCTGTTTTTT.

This clonotype was detected ten times or more. V usage is TRBV11-2 and J usage is TRBJ1-4; 8 nucleotides line up with TRBD1. V dropped 7 bases and J dropped 15; count of bases not matched to a gene: 16. The CDR3 runs to 14 residues. Germline lookup yields CDR1 SGHAT and CDR2 FQNNGV. Here the CDR3 reads CASKPRTTDREVFF. DNA of the CDR3: TGTGCCAGCAAACCGCGGACCACGGACAGGGAGGTGTTTTTT.

This clonotype was observed once. With a much larger clone just one base away, this may be a read error. This chain uses TRBV11-2 with TRBJ2-3, with D tentatively TRBD1 or TRBD2 (5 bases each). Germline lookup yields CDR1 SGHAT and CDR2 FQNNGV. The CDR3 extends over 15 amino acids. The CDR3 is CASSSGGGFTDMQYF. The CDR3 bases are TGTGCCAGCAGCTCCGGTGGGGGTTTCACAGATATGCAGTATTTT. Full variable domain (remainder filled in from reference TRBV11-2 and TRBJ2-3): EAGVAQSPRYKIIEKRQSVAFWCNPISGHATLYWYQQILGQGPKLLIQFQNNGVVDDSQLPKDRFSAERLKGVDSTLKIQPAKLEDSAVYLCASSSGGGFTDMQYFGPGTRLTVL.

This clonotype was seen at least ten times. The chain carries TRBV13 and TRBJ2-1; 13 bases are shared with TRBD2. J gave up 6 bases and V 5 bases, and 7 bases lay outside the gene matches. This CDR3 is built from 16 residues. Germline V gene data show CDR1 as PRHDT and CDR2 as FYEKMQ (reference sequence). The CDR3 spells CASSPTGTSGANEQFF. The CDR3 DNA is TGTGCCAGCAGCCCCACCGGGACTAGCGGGGCCAATGAGCAGTTCTTC.

This clonotype is judged medium-sized. The chain links TRBV27 to TRBJ1-2, with 10 bases that match TRBD1. CDR1 and CDR2 (germline): MNHEY, SMNVEV (reference sequence). CDR3 length: 15 residues. V was clipped by 5 bases and J by 4 bases; unmatched bases: 7. In nucleotides, the CDR3 is TGTGCCAGCAGTCCTCCGGGACAGGGGTTCTATGGCTACACCTTC. It codes for CASSPPGQGFYGYTF.

At least ten counts were recorded for this clonotype. CDR3 coding DNA: TGTGCCAGCAGCTTCCTGCGGGGGGTAAGAGCAGATACGCAGTATTTT. This codes for CASSFLRGVRADTQYF. This chain connects TRBV11-1 to TRBJ2-3; 8 positions match TRBD2. Germline loops: CDR1 SGHAT, CDR2 FQDESV (reference sequence). The CDR3 runs 16 residues. V shed 3 bases and J 4 bases; nucleotides not matched to a gene: 9.

This clonotype was seen at least ten times. V usage is TRBV11-2 and J usage is TRBJ2-1, with 9 bases that match TRBD2. Trimming removed 2 bases from V and 7 bases from J; junction bases left unmatched: 9. Germline CDR1 SGHAT, CDR2 FQNNGV. The length of the CDR3 is 16 residues. CDR3 nucleotide sequence: TGTGCCAGCAGCTTAATGCGGGGGGGCCGTGGAAATGAGCAGTTCTTC. This codes for CASSLMRGGRGNEQFF.

The chain uses TRBV3-1 and TRBJ2-3; 9 bases map to TRBD2. The CDR3 totals 14 residues. The J segment lost 5 bases and the V segment lost 10 bases, leaving 10 bases of the junction unmatched. Germline V lookup: CDR1 LGHDT, CDR2 YNNKEL (reference sequence). The CDR3, as DNA: TGTGCCACCCATGGCGGGGGGGCCTTAGATACGCAGTATTTT. Encoded protein: CATHGGGALDTQYF.

This clonotype was detected many times. The chain carries TRBV12-3 or TRBV12-4 and TRBJ2-3, with a possible D match to TRBD2 (7 bases). The germline V and J ends were trimmed by 3 bases and 3 bases, with 34 bases remaining between them. There are 22 residues in the CDR3. The CDR3 DNA is TGTGCCAGCAGTTTTAGGGGGGGCGCGTTACCCACCTTCCGCCTATTGACAGATACGCAGTATTTT. It translates to CASSFRGGALPTFRLLTDTQYF.

Ten or more counts support this clonotype. The chain is built from TRBV7-2 and TRBJ2-2; the D call may be TRBD1 or TRBD2 (6 bases each). This CDR3 is built from 13 residues. From germline, CDR1 is SGHTA and CDR2 FQGNSA. Trimming removed 6 bases from V and 5 bases from J, with 10 bases in between. The CDR3: CASSLGGTGELFF. In DNA form, the CDR3 reads TGTGCCAGCAGTCTAGGGGGGACCGGGGAGCTGTTTTTT.

The rearrangement links TRBV6-1 to TRBJ1-4; D remains ambiguous. Germline V gene lookup returns CDR1 MNHNS and CDR2 SASEGT. CDR3 length: 14 amino acids. Trimming stripped 2 bases from V and 4 bases from J, with 8 bases between. In DNA, the CDR3 is TGTGCCAGCAGTGAAAAGGTGATTAATGAAAAACTGTTTTTT. It yields the protein CASSEKVINEKLFF.

In its sample, this clonotype was seen many times. This chain uses TRBV6-1 with TRBJ1-1; D unresolved. CDR1 and CDR2 (germline): MNHNS, SASEGT. Trimming shortened V by 8 bases and J by 1 base, and 11 bases separated the two germline ends. The CDR3 runs 13 residues. The CDR3 reads CASAREGNTEAFF. DNA for the CDR3: TGTGCCAGCGCTCGTGAGGGGAACACTGAAGCTTTCTTT.

This clonotype has at least ten counts. This sequence joins TRBV4-2 and TRBJ2-6; a possible D gene is TRBD1 (6 bases). V dropped 1 base and J dropped 1 base, with 8 bases sitting between them. CDR1 LGHNA and CDR2 YNFKEQ come from the germline V gene. This CDR3 is built from 16 residues. The CDR3 region has the DNA TGTGCCAGCAGCCAAGTAACAGGGTCTGGGGCCAACGTCCTGACTTTC. Its protein product is CASSQVTGSGANVLTF.

This clonotype was seen repeatedly, ten times or more. V gene TRBV9 combines with J gene TRBJ1-1; TRBD1 matches 7 bases. The ends lost 4 bases at V and 5 bases at J; junction bases unmatched: 11. Germline V gene sequence: CDR1 SGDLS, CDR2 YYNGEE. The CDR3 loop spans 15 amino acids. The DNA for the CDR3 is TGTGCCAGCAGCTTAAAGGGGGCAGGGTCAACTGAAGCTTTCTTT. Amino acids: CASSLKGAGSTEAFF.

This chain joins TRBV6-5 and TRBJ2-7; D is perhaps TRBD1 (5 bases). The germline CDR1 and CDR2 sequences are MNHEY and SVGAGI. The length of the CDR3 is 14 residues. V lost 5 bases, J lost 3 bases, and 14 bases lay in between. The CDR3 DNA follows: TGTGCCAGCAGTCCCACAGGTATATACTACGAGCAGTACTTC. The encoded protein is CASSPTGIYYEQYF.

Ten or more counts support this clonotype. CDR3 protein: CASSEWGTTSTDTQYF. CDR3 in DNA: TGTGCCAGCTCAGAGTGGGGGACTACTAGCACAGATACGCAGTATTTT. This chain links TRBV18 with TRBJ2-3; TRBD2 agrees at 7 bases. Unmatched junction bases numbered 8, after V lost 5 bases and J lost 0 bases. CDR3 length: 16 residues. The germline gives CDR1 KGHSH, CDR2 LQKENI.

Ten or more counts support this clonotype. The CDR3 sequence: CASSQDDSQDENYGYTF. CDR3 nucleotides: TGTGCCAGCAGCCAAGATGACTCTCAGGACGAAAACTATGGCTACACCTTC. The genes are TRBV4-2 and TRBJ1-2; D unresolved. The V end lost 0 bases, the J end lost 2 bases, and 16 bases lay between the germline ends. The V gene's germline CDR1 is LGHNA and CDR2 YNFKEQ. CDR3 length equals 17 residues.

This clonotype was found a few times. V is TRBV12-3 or TRBV12-4 and J is TRBJ1-2, with 10 bases that match TRBD1. The CDR3 sequence is 14 residues long. Unmatched junction bases numbered 4, after V lost 5 bases and J lost 4 bases. This CDR3 is CASSGDRGGYGYTF. The CDR3 nucleotides are TGTGCCAGCAGTGGGGACAGGGGAGGCTATGGCTACACCTTC.

The sample holds many counts of this clonotype. The chain joins TRBV7-2 to TRBJ1-4, with 10 bases lining up with TRBD1. Per the germline V gene, CDR1 is SGHTA and CDR2 is FQGNSA. The CDR3 has 12 residues. Losses at the gene ends were 4 bases for V and 16 bases for J; bases not matched to a gene: 6. DNA of the CDR3: TGTGCCAGCAGCTATGGGACAGGGGTAAAGTTTTTT. Translation: CASSYGTGVKFF.

Ten or more counts support this clonotype. J is TRBJ1-2 and V is TRBV3-1; 10 bases are shared with TRBD1. V was pared by 3 bases and J by 8 bases, with 15 bases of the junction left unmatched. The CDR3 loop spans 17 amino acids. Germline V gives CDR1 LGHDT, CDR2 YNNKEL (reference sequence). CDR3 sequence: CASSQEGQGFPTRGYTF. Written as DNA, the CDR3 is TGTGCCAGCAGCCAGGAGGGACAGGGGTTTCCTACGCGGGGCTACACCTTC.

Many counts were recorded for this clonotype. This chain links TRBV7-6 with TRBJ2-5; no clear D gene. The CDR3 totals 16 residues. Germline V CDR1 and CDR2: SGHVS, FNYEAQ. Trimming left V 3 bases short and J 5 bases short, with 19 bases between. The CDR3 DNA sequence: TGTGCCAGCAGCTTTGCAGACTCTTTTCGGGCGGAGACCCAGTACTTC. Its protein is CASSFADSFRAETQYF.